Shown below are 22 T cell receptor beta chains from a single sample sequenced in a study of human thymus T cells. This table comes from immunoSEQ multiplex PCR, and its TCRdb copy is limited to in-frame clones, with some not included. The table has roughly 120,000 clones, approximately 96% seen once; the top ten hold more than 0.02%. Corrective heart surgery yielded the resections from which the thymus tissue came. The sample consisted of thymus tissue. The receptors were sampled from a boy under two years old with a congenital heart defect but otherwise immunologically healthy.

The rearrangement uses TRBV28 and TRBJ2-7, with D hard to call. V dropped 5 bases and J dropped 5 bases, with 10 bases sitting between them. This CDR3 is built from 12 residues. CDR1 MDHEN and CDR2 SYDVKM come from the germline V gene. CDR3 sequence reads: CASSAKGHEQYF. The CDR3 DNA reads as TGTGCCAGCAGTGCCAAGGGCCACGAGCAGTACTTC.

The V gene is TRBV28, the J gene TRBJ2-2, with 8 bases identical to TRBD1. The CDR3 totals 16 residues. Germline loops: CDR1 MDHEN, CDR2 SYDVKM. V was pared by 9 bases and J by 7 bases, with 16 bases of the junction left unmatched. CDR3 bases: TGTGCCAGAAGTACCAAGGGACAGGCTTTAGGCGGGGAGCTGTTTTTT. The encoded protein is CARSTKGQALGGELFF.

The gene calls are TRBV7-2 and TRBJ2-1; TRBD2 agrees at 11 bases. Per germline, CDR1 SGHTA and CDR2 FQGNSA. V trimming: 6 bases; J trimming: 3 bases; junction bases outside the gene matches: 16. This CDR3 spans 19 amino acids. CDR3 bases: TGTGCCAGCAGAAGTTTAGCGGGGGGGGCCTTAGGGTACTACAATGAGCAGTTCTTC. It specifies CASRSLAGGALGYYNEQFF. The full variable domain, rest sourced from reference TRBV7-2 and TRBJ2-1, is GAGVSQSPSNKVTEKGKDVELRCDPISGHTALYWYRQSLGQGLEFLIYFQGNSAPDKSGLPSDRFSAERTGGSVSTLTIQRTQQEDSAVYLCASRSLAGGALGYYNEQFFGPGTRLTVL.

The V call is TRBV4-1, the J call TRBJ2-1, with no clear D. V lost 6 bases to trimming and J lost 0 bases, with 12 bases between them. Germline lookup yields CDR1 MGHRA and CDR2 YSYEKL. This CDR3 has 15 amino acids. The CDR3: CASSHYPSSYNEQFF. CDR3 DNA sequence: TGCGCCAGCAGTCACTACCCCAGCTCCTACAATGAGCAGTTCTTC.

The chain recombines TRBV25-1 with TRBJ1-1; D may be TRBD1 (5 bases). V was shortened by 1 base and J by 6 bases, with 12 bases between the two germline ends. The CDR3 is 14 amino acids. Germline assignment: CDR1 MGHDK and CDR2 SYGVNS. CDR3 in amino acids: CASSESDRLAEAFF. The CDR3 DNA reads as TGTGCCAGCAGTGAATCAGACAGATTGGCTGAAGCTTTCTTT. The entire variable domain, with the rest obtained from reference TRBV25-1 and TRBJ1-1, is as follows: EADIYQTPRYLVIGTGKKITLECSQTMGHDKMYWYQQDPGMELHLIHYSYGVNSTEKGDLSSESTVSRIRTEHFPLTLESARPSHTSQYLCASSESDRLAEAFFGQGTRLTVV.

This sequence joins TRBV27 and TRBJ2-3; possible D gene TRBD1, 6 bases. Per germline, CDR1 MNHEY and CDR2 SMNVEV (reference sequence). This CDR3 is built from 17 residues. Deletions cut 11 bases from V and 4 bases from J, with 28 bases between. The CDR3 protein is CASAGTHSILGPDTQYF. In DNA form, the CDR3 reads TGTGCCTCCGCCGGGACACACTCGATCTTGGGCCCAGATACGCAGTATTTT.

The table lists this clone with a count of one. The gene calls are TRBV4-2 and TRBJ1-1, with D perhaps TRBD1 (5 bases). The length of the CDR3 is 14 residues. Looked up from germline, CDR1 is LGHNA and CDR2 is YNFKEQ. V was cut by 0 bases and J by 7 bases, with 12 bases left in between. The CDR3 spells CASSQDGGAGEAFF. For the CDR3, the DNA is TGTGCCAGCAGCCAAGATGGAGGGGCTGGTGAAGCTTTCTTT.

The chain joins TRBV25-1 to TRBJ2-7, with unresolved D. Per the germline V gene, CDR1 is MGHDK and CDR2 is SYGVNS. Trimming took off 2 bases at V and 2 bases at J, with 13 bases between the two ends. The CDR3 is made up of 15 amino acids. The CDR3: CASSEPGKPTYEQYF. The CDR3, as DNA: TGTGCCAGCAGTGAACCAGGAAAGCCAACCTACGAGCAGTACTTC.

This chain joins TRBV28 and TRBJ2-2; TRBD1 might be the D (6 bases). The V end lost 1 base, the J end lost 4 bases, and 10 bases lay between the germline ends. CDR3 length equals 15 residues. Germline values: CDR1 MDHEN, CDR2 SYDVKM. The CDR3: CASSLLRGGTGELFF. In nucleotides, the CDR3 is TGTGCCAGCAGTTTATTACGAGGGGGCACCGGGGAGCTGTTTTTT.

The CDR3 coding sequence is TGTGCCAGCAGTAAACGCAGGACAGATGAAGCTTTCTTT. It encodes CASSKRRTDEAFF. This chain joins TRBV6-5 and TRBJ1-1; maybe TRBD1 (6 bases). V lost 5 bases to trimming and J lost 7 bases, with 14 bases between them. The germline V gene encodes CDR1 MNHEY and CDR2 SVGAGI. The CDR3 covers 13 residues.

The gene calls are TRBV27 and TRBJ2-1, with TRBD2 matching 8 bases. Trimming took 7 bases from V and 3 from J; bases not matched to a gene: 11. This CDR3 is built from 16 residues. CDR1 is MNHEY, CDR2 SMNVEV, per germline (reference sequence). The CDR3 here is CASTPAGGQNYNEQFF. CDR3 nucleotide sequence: TGTGCCAGCACCCCCGCGGGGGGCCAAAACTACAATGAGCAGTTCTTC.

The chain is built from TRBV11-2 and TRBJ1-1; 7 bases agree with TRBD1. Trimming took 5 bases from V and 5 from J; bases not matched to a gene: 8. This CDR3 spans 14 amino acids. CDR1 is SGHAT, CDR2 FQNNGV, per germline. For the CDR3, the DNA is TGTGCCAGCAGCCATCTGCAGGGGGAAACTGAAGCTTTCTTT. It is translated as CASSHLQGETEAFF.

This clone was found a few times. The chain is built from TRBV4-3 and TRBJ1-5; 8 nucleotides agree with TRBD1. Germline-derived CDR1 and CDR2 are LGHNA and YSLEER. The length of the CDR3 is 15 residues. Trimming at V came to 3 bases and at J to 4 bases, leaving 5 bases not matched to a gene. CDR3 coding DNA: TGCGCCAGCAGCCAGGACGGACAGGGTAATCAGCCCCAGCATTTT. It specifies CASSQDGQGNQPQHF.

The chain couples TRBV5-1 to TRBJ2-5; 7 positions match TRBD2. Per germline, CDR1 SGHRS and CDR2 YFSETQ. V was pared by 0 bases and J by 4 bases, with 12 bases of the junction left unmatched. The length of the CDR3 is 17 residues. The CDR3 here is CASSLESGGGLGETQYF. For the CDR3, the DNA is TGCGCCAGCAGCTTGGAGAGTGGCGGGGGATTAGGAGAGACCCAGTACTTC.

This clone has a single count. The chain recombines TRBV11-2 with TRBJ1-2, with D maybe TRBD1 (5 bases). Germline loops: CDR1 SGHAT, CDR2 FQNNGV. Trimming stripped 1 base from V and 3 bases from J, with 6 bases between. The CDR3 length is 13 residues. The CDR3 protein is CASSLGGDYGYTF. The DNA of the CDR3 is TGTGCCAGCAGCTTAGGGGGGGACTATGGCTACACCTTC. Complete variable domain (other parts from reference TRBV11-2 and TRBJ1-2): EAGVAQSPRYKIIEKRQSVAFWCNPISGHATLYWYQQILGQGPKLLIQFQNNGVVDDSQLPKDRFSAERLKGVDSTLKIQPAKLEDSAVYLCASSLGGDYGYTFGSGTRLTVV.

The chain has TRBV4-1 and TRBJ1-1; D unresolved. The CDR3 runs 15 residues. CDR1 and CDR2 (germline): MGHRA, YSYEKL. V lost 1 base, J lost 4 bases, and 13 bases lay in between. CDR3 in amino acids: CASSQVARVGTEAFF. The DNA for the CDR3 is TGCGCCAGCAGCCAAGTCGCTAGGGTTGGCACTGAAGCTTTCTTT.

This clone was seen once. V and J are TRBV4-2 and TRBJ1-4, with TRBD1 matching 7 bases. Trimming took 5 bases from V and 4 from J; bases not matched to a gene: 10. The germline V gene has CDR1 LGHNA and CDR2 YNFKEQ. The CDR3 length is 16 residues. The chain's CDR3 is CASSERGGTDNEKLFF. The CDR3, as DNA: TGTGCCAGCAGCGAAAGAGGGGGGACAGATAATGAAAAACTGTTTTTT.

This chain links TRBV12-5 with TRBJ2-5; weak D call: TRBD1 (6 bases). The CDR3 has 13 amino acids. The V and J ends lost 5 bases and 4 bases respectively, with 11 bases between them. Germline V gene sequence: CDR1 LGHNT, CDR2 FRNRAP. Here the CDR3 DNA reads TGTGCTAGTGGTGTACAGGGTGGAGAGACCCAGTACTTC. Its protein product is CASGVQGGETQYF.

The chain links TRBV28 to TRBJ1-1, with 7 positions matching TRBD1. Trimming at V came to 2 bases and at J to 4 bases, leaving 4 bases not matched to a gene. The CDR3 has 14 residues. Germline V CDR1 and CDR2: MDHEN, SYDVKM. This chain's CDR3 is CASSLEGATTEAFF. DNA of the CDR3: TGTGCCAGCAGTTTAGAGGGGGCGACCACTGAAGCTTTCTTT.

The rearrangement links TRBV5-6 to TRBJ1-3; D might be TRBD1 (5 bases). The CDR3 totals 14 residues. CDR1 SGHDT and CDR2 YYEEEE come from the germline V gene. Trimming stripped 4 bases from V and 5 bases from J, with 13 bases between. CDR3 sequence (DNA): TGTGCCAGCAGCCACCGGGGGGTTAGAAACACCATATATTTT. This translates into CASSHRGVRNTIYF.

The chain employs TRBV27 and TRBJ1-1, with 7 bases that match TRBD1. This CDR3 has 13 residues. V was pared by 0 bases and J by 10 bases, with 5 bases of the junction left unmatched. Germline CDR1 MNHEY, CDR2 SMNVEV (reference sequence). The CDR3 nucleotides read TGTGCCAGCAGTTTATCGGGGACAGCGGCAGCTTTCTTT. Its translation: CASSLSGTAAAFF.

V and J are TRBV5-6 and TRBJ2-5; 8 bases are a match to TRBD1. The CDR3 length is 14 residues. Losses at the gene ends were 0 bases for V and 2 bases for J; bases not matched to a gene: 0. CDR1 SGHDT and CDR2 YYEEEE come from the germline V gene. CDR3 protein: CASSLDRGQETQYF. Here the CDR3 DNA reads TGTGCCAGCAGCTTGGACAGGGGGCAAGAGACCCAGTACTTC.